This T cell receptor beta chain was profiled in a study of CXCR3-negative and CXCR3-positive naive CD8 T cells. The libraries of TRB cDNA were constructed through 5' RACE using UMI labels. From its re-call of the 5' RACE reads, TCRdb lists each CDR3 protein once, without DNA. This repertoire includes roughly 130,000 distinct CDR3 sequences. CD8+ T cell subsets were each sorted in triplicate, approximately 300,000 cells apiece. Cells classed as naive CD8+ T cells were CD45RO-CCR7+CD27+CD95-. To note about this clonotype: No antigen is known for it.

Study outcomes and limitations: Memory cells showed distinct TRBV-TRBJ patterns, while the two naive subsets matched. CXCR3-positive naive cells had more hydrophobic TRB CDR3s than CXCR3-negative naive cells. Naive subsets had comparable surface CD5, so TRB CDR3 properties gauged TCR strength.

Germline V gene data show CDR1 as SGHAT and CDR2 as FQNNGV. This CDR3 is 15 amino acids long. The sequencing input was naive CXCR3+ CD8+ T cells from blood. Subset described: CD45RO-CCR7+CD27+CD95- naive CD8+ T cells expressing CXCR3 (TNR3+). J is TRBJ2-2 and V is TRBV11-2; TCRdb proposes TRBD2, but this gene call is untestable without DNA. This sequence was found in a human donor in good health. Some clones in this sample may be carry-over from other donors' samples. The CDR3 here is CASSLGGGNTGELFF.